Each of the 18 T cell receptor beta chains below was sequenced from the same sample in a study of blood T cell repertoires in COVID-19. Method: immunoSEQ multiplex PCR; TCRdb's copy keeps in-frame clones and lacks some. Here the sample spans about 240,000 clones, approximately 80% being singletons. The sequencing sample was made of peripheral blood. These receptors originate from a woman of 80 years or more with COVID-19, enrolled during active disease.

The chain has TRBV28 and TRBJ1-2, with 7 bases that match TRBD1. V gave up 8 bases and J gave up 1 base; unmatched junction bases: 4. CDR1 MDHEN and CDR2 SYDVKM come from the germline V gene. The CDR3 covers 13 residues. The CDR3 loop reads CASGDSINYGYTF. CDR3 DNA sequence: TGTGCCAGCGGGGACAGCATTAACTATGGCTACACCTTC.

The genes are TRBV5-8 and TRBJ2-5, with 10 bases fitting TRBD2. The length of the CDR3 is 16 residues. CDR1 is SGHTS and CDR2 is YDEGEE in the germline V gene. Trimming at V came to 5 bases and at J to 5 bases, leaving 12 bases not matched to a gene. CDR3 sequence: CASSRAGGISGETQYF. The CDR3 DNA reads as TGTGCCAGCAGTCGAGCGGGAGGGATTTCCGGGGAGACCCAGTACTTC. Together with reference TRBV5-8 and TRBJ2-5, the CDR3 gives the full variable domain: EAGVTQSPTHLIKTRGQQATLRCSPISGHTSVYWYQQALGLGLQFLLWYDEGEERNRGNFPPRFSGRQFPNYSSELNVNALELEDSALYLCASSRAGGISGETQYFGPGTRLLVL.

The chain uses TRBV19 and TRBJ1-5; possibly TRBD1 for D (5 bases). The V gene lost 6 bases and the J gene lost 3 bases, with 18 bases spanning the gap. This CDR3 contains 16 residues. Germline CDR1 LNHDA, CDR2 SQIVND (reference sequence). CDR3 DNA sequence: TGTGCCAGTAGCCTCCCGGACAAAGGTCACAATCAGCCCCAGCATTTT. Translating it yields CASSLPDKGHNQPQHF.

The rearrangement uses TRBV5-6 and TRBJ2-1, with 9 bases lining up with TRBD2. Germline loops: CDR1 SGHDT, CDR2 YYEEEE. Trimming cost V 1 base and J 4 bases; bases outside gene matches: 6. The CDR3 sequence is 16 residues long. CDR3 sequence: CASSLLSGSIYNEQFF. The CDR3 DNA sequence: TGTGCCAGCAGCTTGCTTAGCGGGAGTATTTACAATGAGCAGTTCTTC. Filled out from reference TRBV5-6 and TRBJ2-1, the complete variable domain reads DAGVTQSPTHLIKTRGQQVTLRCSPKSGHDTVSWYQQALGQGPQFIFQYYEEEERQRGNFPDRFSGHQFPNYSSELNVNALLLGDSALYLCASSLLSGSIYNEQFFGPGTRLTVL.

The V and J genes are TRBV10-2 and TRBJ1-6; 9 bases align to TRBD1. Germline CDR1 is WSHSY and CDR2 is SAAADI. The V segment lost 2 bases and the J segment 4 bases; nucleotides outside the gene matches: 6. The CDR3 loop spans 17 amino acids. The DNA of the CDR3 is TGCGCCAGCAGTGAGAGGGGACAGGGAGGATATAATTCACCCCTCCACTTT. Translating gives CASSERGQGGYNSPLHF.

The chain combines TRBV14 with TRBJ1-1, with unresolved D. The germline V gene has CDR1 SGHDN and CDR2 FVKESK. CDR3 size: 14 residues. V lost 5 bases to trimming and J lost 0 bases, with 10 bases between them. The CDR3 is CASSLLGMNTEAFF. In DNA form, the CDR3 reads TGTGCCAGCAGCTTACTAGGTATGAACACTGAAGCTTTCTTT.

This clone came up once. V usage is TRBV14 and J usage is TRBJ2-1; a weak D match, TRBD1 (5 bases). The CDR3 is 16 residues long. V gave up 0 bases and J gave up 10 bases, with 19 bases separating them. CDR1 and CDR2 (germline): SGHDN, FVKESK. In DNA, the CDR3 is TGTGCCAGCAGCCAAGAGAGGCTAACAGGCCCCAGGGAGCAGTTCTTC. Encoded protein: CASSQERLTGPREQFF.

The genes are TRBV10-3 and TRBJ2-1; D ambiguous. V lost 0 bases, J lost 3 bases, and 12 bases lay in between. The germline gives CDR1 ENHRY, CDR2 SYGVKD. The CDR3 length is 16 residues. The DNA for the CDR3 is TGTGCCATCAGTGAGTCTTTGGGCAGCCTCTACAATGAGCAGTTCTTC. Translating it yields CAISESLGSLYNEQFF.

The gene calls are TRBV5-4 and TRBJ1-2; 7 bases match TRBD1. The CDR3 runs to 14 residues. V dropped 3 bases and J dropped 2; count of bases not matched to a gene: 4. CDR1 SGHNT and CDR2 YYREEE come from the germline V gene (reference sequence). In nucleotides, the CDR3 is TGTGCCAGCAGCTCGGGACAGAGAAACTATGGCTACACCTTC. Protein sequence: CASSSGQRNYGYTF.

The chain recombines TRBV7-9 with TRBJ2-7, with D tentatively TRBD1 (6 bases). V was clipped by 6 bases and J by 7 bases, with 16 bases between them. Germline assignment: CDR1 SEHNR and CDR2 FQNEAQ (reference sequence). The CDR3 totals 13 residues. The CDR3 DNA follows: TGTGCCAGCAGTCCCGGGACATCCGGGGAGCAGTACTTC. The encoded protein is CASSPGTSGEQYF.

This chain joins TRBV18 and TRBJ1-4; a weak D match, TRBD1 (5 bases). With 5 bases removed from V and 2 bases from J, the gap between germline ends came to 6 bases. This CDR3 contains 13 residues. Germline loops: CDR1 KGHSH, CDR2 LQKENI. The CDR3: CASSRGTNEKLFF. The DNA for the CDR3 is TGTGCCAGCTCAAGGGGTACTAATGAAAAACTGTTTTTT.

The chain joins TRBV15 to TRBJ1-3, with 7 bases matching TRBD1. J lost 9 bases, V lost 0 bases, and 8 bases had no gene match. Germline V gene data show CDR1 as LNHNV and CDR2 as YYDKDF (reference sequence). The CDR3 length is 15 residues. The CDR3 bases are TGTGCCACCAGCAGAGAAGGCCCCCGGACAGGCACCATATATTTT. Translating gives CATSREGPRTGTIYF.

This clone was detected only a few times. The chain links TRBV5-1 to TRBJ2-7, with TRBD1 matching 8 bases. After removal of 6 bases from V and 3 bases from J, the junction contained 8 bases not matched to a gene. CDR1 and CDR2 (germline): SGHRS, YFSETQ. The CDR3 has 14 residues. The CDR3 nucleotides are TGCGCCAGCACCCCCCCAGGACAGGGCTACGAGCAGTACTTC. Translated, it gives CASTPPGQGYEQYF.

The rearrangement uses TRBV11-3 and TRBJ2-5; 14 bases fit TRBD2. Trimming took 5 bases from V and 5 from J; bases not matched to a gene: 7. Germline V gene sequence: CDR1 SGHNT, CDR2 YENEEA. The CDR3 contains 16 residues. CDR3 DNA: TGTGCCAGCAGCCATGGGACTAGCGGGAGACGGGAGACCCAGTACTTC. This codes for CASSHGTSGRRETQYF.

The gene calls are TRBV6-5 and TRBJ1-1; D remains unclear. Germline loops: CDR1 MNHEY, CDR2 SVGAGI. CDR3 length equals 12 residues. V was clipped by 7 bases and J by 1 base, with 7 bases between them. The CDR3 DNA reads as TGTGCCAGCAACAGAGCGAACACTGAAGCTTTCTTT. This translates into CASNRANTEAFF.

V gene TRBV6-5 combines with J gene TRBJ1-5, with 11 bases aligning to TRBD1. This CDR3 is 14 amino acids long. V shed 8 bases, J shed 7 bases, and the junction held 7 bases outside the gene matches. The germline V gene has CDR1 MNHEY and CDR2 SVGAGI. The chain's CDR3 is CASYGQGAGQPQHF. In DNA, the CDR3 is TGTGCCAGCTATGGACAGGGGGCCGGGCAGCCCCAGCATTTT.

This sequence joins TRBV19 and TRBJ1-6; 12 nucleotides align to TRBD1. Germline CDR1 LNHDA, CDR2 SQIVND (reference sequence). CDR3 size: 16 residues. J was trimmed by 9 bases and V by 5 bases; bases with no gene match: 8. The CDR3 spells CASSPGDRGLSSPLHF. The DNA of the CDR3 is TGTGCCAGTAGTCCTGGGGACAGGGGGCTGAGTTCACCCCTCCACTTT.

The count of this clone is one. The chain couples TRBV28 to TRBJ2-7; TRBD2 might be the D (5 bases). Germline CDR1 is MDHEN and CDR2 is SYDVKM. Trimming cost V 6 bases and J 7 bases, with 10 bases left between them. The CDR3 sequence is 11 residues long. The CDR3 nucleotides read TGTGCCAGCAGGAATAGGAGGGAGCAGTACTTC. Amino acids: CASRNRREQYF.